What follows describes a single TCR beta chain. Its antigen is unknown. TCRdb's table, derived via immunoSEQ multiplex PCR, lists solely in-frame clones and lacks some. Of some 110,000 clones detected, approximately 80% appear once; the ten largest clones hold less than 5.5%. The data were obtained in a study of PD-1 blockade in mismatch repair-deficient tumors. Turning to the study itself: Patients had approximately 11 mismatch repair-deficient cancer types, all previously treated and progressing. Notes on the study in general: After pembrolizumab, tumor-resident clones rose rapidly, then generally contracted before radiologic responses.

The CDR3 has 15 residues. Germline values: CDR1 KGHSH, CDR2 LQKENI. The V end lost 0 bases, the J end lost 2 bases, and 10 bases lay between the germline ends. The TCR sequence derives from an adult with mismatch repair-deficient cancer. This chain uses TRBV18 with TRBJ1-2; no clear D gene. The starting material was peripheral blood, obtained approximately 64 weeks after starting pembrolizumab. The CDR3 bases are TGTGCCAGCTCACCACCGGTCGGCAGCAACTATGGCTACACCTTC. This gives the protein CASSPPVGSNYGYTF.